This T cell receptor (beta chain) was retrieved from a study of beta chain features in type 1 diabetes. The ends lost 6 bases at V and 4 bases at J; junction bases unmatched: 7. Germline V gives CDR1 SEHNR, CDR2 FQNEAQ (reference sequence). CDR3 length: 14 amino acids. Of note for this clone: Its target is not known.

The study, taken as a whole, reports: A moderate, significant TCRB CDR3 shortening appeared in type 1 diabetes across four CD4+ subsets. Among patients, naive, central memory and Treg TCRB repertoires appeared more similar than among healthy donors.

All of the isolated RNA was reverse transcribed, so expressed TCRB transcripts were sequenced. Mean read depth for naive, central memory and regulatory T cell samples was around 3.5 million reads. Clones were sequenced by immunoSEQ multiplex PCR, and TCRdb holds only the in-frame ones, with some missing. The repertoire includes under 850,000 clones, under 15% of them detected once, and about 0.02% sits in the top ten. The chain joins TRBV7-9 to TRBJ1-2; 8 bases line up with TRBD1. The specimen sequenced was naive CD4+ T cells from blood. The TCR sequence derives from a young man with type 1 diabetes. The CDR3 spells CASSSGGDGYGYTF. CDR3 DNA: TGTGCCAGCAGTTCAGGGGGCGACGGCTATGGCTACACCTTC.